These 7 T cell receptor beta chains share one sample of origin, sequenced in a study of blood T cell repertoires in COVID-19. Profiled with immunoSEQ multiplex PCR; TCRdb holds only in-frame clones, not every one. The table records around 140,000 clones, around 84% of them present only once. The sequenced sample consisted of PBMCs or T cells enriched from blood (not recorded which). The receptor source for this set is a man between 35 and 55 years old with acute COVID-19.

This clone occurred once. This chain uses TRBV15 with TRBJ2-1; D is ambiguous. Looked up from germline, CDR1 is LNHNV and CDR2 is YYDKDF (reference sequence). Trimming removed 1 base from V and 0 bases from J, with 10 bases in between. The CDR3 has 16 residues. DNA for the CDR3: TGTGCCACCAGCAGAGTTCCGATTAGCTCCTACAATGAGCAGTTCTTC. Translating it yields CATSRVPISSYNEQFF. The entire variable domain, with the rest obtained from reference TRBV15 and TRBJ2-1, is as follows: DAMVIQNPRYQVTQFGKPVTLSCSQTLNHNVMYWYQQKSSQAPKLLFHYYDKDFNNEADTPDNFQSRRPNTSFCFLDIRSPGLGDTAMYLCATSRVPISSYNEQFFGPGTRLTVL.

The chain joins TRBV28 to TRBJ1-5; 9 bases map to TRBD1. Losses at the gene ends were 5 bases for V and 4 bases for J; bases not matched to a gene: 3. This CDR3 has 14 residues. Germline assignment: CDR1 MDHEN and CDR2 SYDVKM. CDR3 sequence reads: CASSAGQGNQPQHF. CDR3 coding DNA: TGTGCCAGCAGTGCCGGACAGGGGAATCAGCCCCAGCATTTT.

The J gene is TRBJ1-2, the V gene TRBV2, with a weak D call TRBD1 (5 bases). This CDR3 is built from 13 residues. The germline V gene encodes CDR1 SNHLY and CDR2 FYNNEI. V was shortened by 6 bases and J by 4 bases, with 12 bases between the two germline ends. CDR3 nucleotides: TGTGCCAGCAGCGCGGGGGGGACCTATGGCTACACCTTC. Amino acid sequence: CASSAGGTYGYTF.

The chain links TRBV12-3 or TRBV12-4 to TRBJ2-5; D not resolved. Trimming took off 1 base at V and 1 base at J, with 4 bases between the two ends. This CDR3 has 13 amino acids. The CDR3 protein is CASSLGAQETQYF. The CDR3 coding sequence is TGTGCCAGCAGTTTAGGCGCCCAAGAGACCCAGTACTTC.

The chain recombines TRBV9 with TRBJ2-2; a possible D gene is TRBD2 (6 bases). The CDR3 sequence is 15 residues long. Trimming removed 0 bases from V and 5 bases from J, with 11 bases in between. Germline CDR1 SGDLS, CDR2 YYNGEE. CDR3 coding DNA: TGTGCCAGCAGCGTAGGCGGAGGGAGGACCGGGGAGCTGTTTTTT. Translation gives CASSVGGGRTGELFF.

Concerning this clone itself: The same CDR3 is also encoded by other DNA sequences in this sample. The chain combines TRBV3-1 (or the pseudogene TRBV3-2) with TRBJ1-1; D remains ambiguous. V dropped 3 bases and J dropped 4 bases, with 9 bases sitting between them. This CDR3 contains 13 residues. Germline CDR1 and CDR2: LGHDT and YNNKEL (reference sequence). The CDR3 DNA is TGTGCCAGCAGCCAGGAAGGAGGCACTGAAGCTTTCTTT. As protein: CASSQEGGTEAFF.

The V call is TRBV14, the J call TRBJ2-2, with TRBD2 as a possible D gene (6 bases). CDR3 size: 14 residues. V shed 1 base and J shed 6 bases, with 9 bases lying between them. CDR1 is SGHDN, CDR2 FVKESK, per germline. CDR3 protein: CASSQAGEAGELFF. The CDR3 DNA is TGTGCCAGCAGCCAAGCTGGGGAGGCCGGGGAGCTGTTTTTT.